This T cell receptor (beta chain) was profiled in a study of cytomegalovirus exposure and HLA in healthy donors. Study-wide background: It was reported in a later analysis that the 100 to 150 validation repertoires used the same platform as the roughly 670 first-cohort repertoires. Study findings and constraints: Most TCR sequences proved rare, with some public TCRs found in many donors.

The CDR3 loop spans 15 amino acids. Trimming removed 0 bases at V and 1 base at J, with 10 bases between. CDR1 and CDR2 from the germline V gene are SGHRS and YFSETQ. About this clone itself: The antigen is undetermined.

The data were produced by immunoSEQ multiplex PCR, yet TCRdb's version contains in-frame clones alone and is incomplete. The data hold 160,000 or so clones, with more than 75% observed a single time. The chain employs TRBV5-1 and TRBJ1-1; D uncertain. The sequence came from a man younger than 30 in good health and CMV-seronegative. Input material: PBMCs. CDR3 sequence reads: CASSLDGETNTEAFF. The CDR3 DNA reads TGCGCCAGCAGCTTGGATGGGGAGACGAACACTGAAGCTTTCTTT.